The 30 T cell receptor delta chains in this list originate from one sample, sequenced in a study of gamma-delta chains in newborns, infants, children. TCRdb fed the reads to CATT. The sample consists of almost 800 delta-chain clones, more than 0.9% of them appearing once. Sample: blood. Receptors originate from a child in good health.

Details on this clone: Only one base separates this from a far larger clonotype, so it likely reflects a read error. Other DNA sequences in the sample encode the same CDR3. The chain carries TRDV2 and TRDJ1; 8 nucleotides match TRDD3. The germline V gene has CDR1 GEAIGNYY and CDR2 EKD. Unmatched junction bases numbered 8, after V lost 0 bases and J lost 0 bases. The CDR3 sequence is 17 residues long. The CDR3 spells CACDTGDHWGYTDKLIF. Here the CDR3 DNA reads TGTGCCTGTGACACCGGGGACCACTGGGGGTACACCGATAAACTCATCTTT.

This clone was counted only a few times. This chain uses TRDV2 with TRDJ1, with 13 bases matching TRDD3. J lost 0 bases, V lost 0 bases, and 6 bases had no gene match. The CDR3 has 18 residues. Germline lookup yields CDR1 GEAIGNYY and CDR2 EKD. CDR3 bases: TGTGCCTGTGACACCGCGTACTGGGGGATACGGTACACCGATAAACTCATCTTT. Residues: CACDTAYWGIRYTDKLIF.

This clone was seen only a few times. The amino acid sequence in TCRdb belongs to a much larger clone and departs from this DNA's translation at residue 22, likely a sequencing read error; the sequence shown is translated from the DNA. The J gene is TRDJ1, the V gene TRDV1; TRDD3 matches at 8 bases. Germline lookup yields CDR1 TSWWSYY and CDR2 QGS. The CDR3 has 26 residues. Trimming cost V 0 bases and J 8 bases; bases outside gene matches: 41. The CDR3 region has the DNA TGTGCTCTTGGGGAACTGAGATTCTTCTTACACACCCTCTACTGGGGGGAGCGCTTCTACACCGGCAAACTCATCTTT. As protein: CALGELRFFLHTLYWGERFYTGKLIF.

Worth noting for this clone: This likely stems from a read error, as it lies one base from a far larger clone. Other nucleotide sequences in the sample specify the same CDR3. This chain joins TRDV2 and TRDJ1, with 7 bases identical to TRDD3. The CDR3 runs to 22 residues. In germline, CDR1 is GEAIGNYY, CDR2 EKD. CDR3 sequence: CACDTLLLGTIPLAPYTDKLIF. In nucleotides, the CDR3 is TGTGCCTGCGACACCCTTTTACTGGGGACAATCCCTCTGGCTCCGTACACCGATAAACTCATCTTT.

The rearrangement joins TRDV2 to TRDJ1; D unresolved. The CDR3 has 14 amino acids. V was clipped by 4 bases and J by 2 bases, with 13 bases between them. Germline V gene data show CDR1 as GEAIGNYY and CDR2 as EKD. CDR3 DNA sequence: TGTGCCTGTGATAGCCTTTTATTGACCGATAAACTCATCTTT. Amino acid sequence: CACDSLLLTDKLIF.

This clone turned up a few times. TCRdb has a much larger clone's protein, which differs at residue 21 from the translation of this DNA, likely because of a read error; what is shown is the protein translated from the DNA. J is TRDJ3 and V is TRDV1; 11 nucleotides align to TRDD3. The CDR3 length is 23 residues. The germline gives CDR1 TSWWSYY, CDR2 QGS. The CDR3, as DNA: TGTGCTCTTGGGGAACGGGCTTCCTCCGTACTGGGGGATATCTTCTGGGACACCCGACAGACGTTTTTC. As protein: CALGERASSVLGDIFWDTRQTFF.

Comment on this clone: A far larger clone lies a single base away; this is likely a read error. At the DNA level, this CDR3 is encoded by other sequences in the same sample as well. The rearrangement links TRDV2 to TRDJ1, with 7 positions matching TRDD3. Germline CDR1 GEAIGNYY, CDR2 EKD. CDR3 length equals 18 residues. Trimming took 3 bases from V and 0 from J; bases not matched to a gene: 15. CDR3 sequence reads: CACDPLVGGYGYTDKLIF. In nucleotides, the CDR3 is TGTGCCTGTGACCCTCTAGTTGGTGGATACGGGTACACCGATAAACTCATCTTT.

The chain combines TRDV2 with TRDJ3, with D possibly TRDD3 on 6 matching bases. The J gene, left out of TCRdb, was set here by checking the DNA against germline. Trimming took off 1 base at V and 1 base at J, with 13 bases between the two ends. CDR1 is GEAIGNYY, CDR2 EKD, per germline. CDR3 length: 18 residues. CDR3 sequence reads: CACDTAGGVSWDTRQMFF. DNA of the CDR3: TGTGCCTGTGACACGGCGGGGGGAGTATCCTGGGACACCCGACAGATGTTTTTC.

This clone was counted only a few times. A read error is likely here: a far larger clone is one base away. The rearrangement joins TRDV2 to TRDJ1, with 10 bases that match TRDD3. This CDR3 is built from 19 residues. Germline CDR1 is GEAIGNYY and CDR2 is EKD. CDR3 region: CACGTVPTGTGGSSDKLIF. DNA for the CDR3: TGTGCCTGTGGCACCGTCCCTACAGGTACTGGGGGATCATCGGATAAACTCATCTTT.

Comments on this clone: A far larger clone is one nucleotide away, so this likely arose from a read error. V gene TRDV2 combines with J gene TRDJ3, with TRDD3 matching 10 bases. The CDR3 has 20 residues. The V gene's germline CDR1 is GEAIGNYY and CDR2 EKD. The ends lost 2 bases at V and 2 bases at J; junction bases unmatched: 11. This CDR3 reads CACDILLGDARAWDTRQMFF. CDR3 bases: TGTGCCTGTGACATCTTACTGGGGGATGCGCGGGCCTGGGACACCCGACAGATGTTTTTC.

This clone has more than one count but fewer than ten. The amino acid sequence in TCRdb belongs to a much larger clone and departs from this DNA's translation at residue 3, likely a sequencing read error; the sequence shown is translated from the DNA. V usage is TRDV2 and J usage is TRDJ3; no clear D. The CDR3 has 20 residues. Looked up from germline, CDR1 is GEAIGNYY and CDR2 is EKD. The CDR3 nucleotides are TGTGCCCGTGACACCTTGAAGCGGATTCCAAGCTCCTGGGACACCCGACAGATGTTTTTC. Translating it yields CARDTLKRIPSSWDTRQMFF.

The table lists this clone with a few counts. A far larger clone differs by one base, so this is likely a read error. The chain combines TRDV2 with TRDJ1, with 10 bases that match TRDD3. The length of the CDR3 is 19 residues. Germline-derived CDR1 and CDR2 are GEAIGNYY and EKD. CDR3 residues: CACDTVPTGTGGSSDKPIF. In nucleotides, the CDR3 is TGTGCCTGTGACACCGTCCCTACAGGTACTGGGGGATCATCGGATAAACCCATCTTT.

By proportion, this clone is large (0.1 to 1%). The rearrangement links TRDV1 to TRDJ1; 12 bases map to TRDD3. The CDR3 extends over 20 amino acids. Germline V gives CDR1 TSWWSYY, CDR2 QGS. After removal of 0 bases from V and 0 bases from J, the junction contained 11 bases not matched to a gene. The CDR3 loop is CALGELPFYWGIHNTDKLIF. CDR3 DNA: TGTGCTCTTGGGGAACTACCCTTCTACTGGGGGATACATAACACCGATAAACTCATCTTT.

The chain recombines TRDV1 with TRDJ3; D tentatively fits TRDD2 or TRDD3 (6 bases each). V was clipped by 4 bases and J by 3 bases, with 31 bases between them. Per germline, CDR1 TSWWSYY and CDR2 QGS. The CDR3 runs to 23 residues. The CDR3 DNA reads as TGTGCTCTTGGGGGACGGGCTTCCTCCGTACTGGGTGATATCTTCTGGGACACCCGACAGATGTTTTTC. Encoded protein: CALGGRASSVLGDIFWDTRQMFF.

Turning to this clone: TCRdb's listed protein matches a much larger clone and diverges from this DNA's translation at residue 15, likely through a read error; the protein shown comes from the DNA. The chain recombines TRDV2 with TRDJ3; 10 bases line up with TRDD3. The CDR3 spans 18 residues. The germline CDR1 and CDR2 sequences are GEAIGNYY and EKD. The CDR3 nucleotides read TGTGCCTGTGACACGGGGGGATACGACTCCTGGGACACCCGACGGATGTTTTTC. This gives the protein CACDTGGYDSWDTRRMFF.

By share, this clone counts as hyperexpanded. Other DNA sequences in this sample translate to the same CDR3. The V call is TRDV3, the J call TRDJ1; 7 nucleotides match TRDD3. In germline, CDR1 is TVYSNPD, CDR2 GDNSRS (reference sequence). The CDR3 is 17 amino acids. V trimming: 1 base; J trimming: 4 bases; junction bases outside the gene matches: 18. CDR3 amino acids: CAFNPSAILGMFDKLIF. In DNA, the CDR3 is TGTGCCTTTAATCCTTCAGCGATACTGGGGATGTTCGATAAACTCATCTTT.

Comments on this clone: A single base is all that separates this from a far larger clone, so a read error is likely. The chain joins TRDV2 to TRDJ3, with TRDD3 identical over 13 bases. V was clipped by 2 bases and J by 5 bases; unmatched bases: 11. CDR1 and CDR2 from the germline V gene are GEAIGNYY and EKD. The CDR3 sequence is 20 residues long. The CDR3 DNA follows: TGTGCCTGTGACATCTTACTGGGGGATACGCGGGCCCGGGACACCCGACAGATGTTTTTC. Translated: CACDILLGDTRARDTRQMFF.

In its sample, this clone was seen a few times. The protein held in TCRdb is that of a much larger clone and does not match this DNA's translation at residue 6, likely because of a read error; the protein shown is translated from the DNA. The gene calls are TRDV2 and TRDJ3; no clear D gene. Germline assignment: CDR1 GEAIGNYY and CDR2 EKD. With 0 bases removed from V and 0 bases from J, the gap between germline ends came to 20 bases. The length of the CDR3 is 21 residues. The CDR3 region is CACDTIVAELASSWDTRQMFF. CDR3 nucleotide sequence: TGTGCCTGTGACACCATTGTAGCTGAGTTGGCGAGCTCCTGGGACACCCGACAGATGTTTTTC.

This clone is judged large (0.1 to 1%). The same CDR3 arises from other DNA sequences in this sample as well. This rearrangement joins TRDV1 to TRDJ1; D may match TRDD2 or TRDD3 (7 bases each). The ends were cut back, 3 bases at V and 0 bases at J, with 29 bases in the middle. CDR1 TSWWSYY and CDR2 QGS come from the germline V gene. The CDR3 length is 21 residues. CDR3 nucleotide sequence: TGTGCTCTTGGGGAGGTCTTCCTAAGGTCTTCTGGGGGTCAGTACACCGATAAACTCATCTTT. It is translated as CALGEVFLRSSGGQYTDKLIF.

As concerns this clone: A read error is the likely source, as a far larger clone sits one nucleotide away. V gene TRDV1 combines with J gene TRDJ1, with 11 bases identical to TRDD3. Germline V gives CDR1 TSWWSYY, CDR2 QGS. The CDR3 length is 25 residues. Trimming cost V 1 base and J 3 bases; bases outside gene matches: 31. In DNA, the CDR3 is TGTGCTCTTGGGGAACCTCGACCCGCTACTACGGGCTGGGGGATACTCCAAACGTACGCCGATAAACTCATCTTT. Translation gives CALGEPRPATTGWGILQTYADKLIF.

Remarks on this clone: This DNA's translation and the protein TCRdb lists, from a much larger clone, do not match at residue 14, likely due to a read error; the protein shown is translated from the DNA. The chain couples TRDV1 to TRDJ1, with 8 bases identical to TRDD3. V was pared by 1 base and J by 0 bases, with 19 bases of the junction left unmatched. This CDR3 is built from 21 residues. CDR1 is TSWWSYY and CDR2 is QGS in the germline V gene. CDR3 loop: CALGEPSRAHVGDAHTDKLIF. DNA of the CDR3: TGTGCTCTTGGGGAACCTTCCCGAGCACATGTGGGGGATGCCCACACCGATAAACTCATCTTT.

Concerning this clone: A read error likely explains this, since a far larger clone differs by one base. The V gene is TRDV1, the J gene TRDJ2; TRDD3 matches at 11 bases. The germline V gene has CDR1 TSWWSYY and CDR2 QGS. The CDR3 is made up of 20 amino acids. The CDR3 DNA follows: TGTGCTCTCCTAATCCCCCTACTGGGGGATAAGACCTATTTGACAGCACAACCCTTCTTT. It translates to CALLIPLLGDKTYLTAQPFF.

Comment on this clone: A read error likely explains this, since a far larger clone differs by one base. The J gene is TRDJ1, the V gene TRDV2; 10 bases are a match to TRDD3. Germline V gene lookup returns CDR1 GEAIGNYY and CDR2 EKD. V lost 2 bases and J lost 0; bases outside the gene matches: 23. The CDR3 extends over 22 amino acids. CDR3 nucleotides: TGTGCCTGTGACAAGCTGGTCCTACAAATGGGGGATACCGATGAGTACACCGATAAACTCATCTTT. It is translated as CACDKLVLQMGDTDEYTDKLIF.

This clone was detected a few times. This likely traces to a read error, being one base from a far larger clone. The identical CDR3 is also encoded by other nucleotide sequences in the sample. The chain joins TRDV2 to TRDJ1; TRDD3 matches at 10 bases. With 1 base clipped from V and 3 bases from J, the junction kept 1 base outside the gene matches. In germline, CDR1 is GEAIGNYY, CDR2 EKD. This CDR3 comprises 14 residues. The CDR3 here is CACDTLGDSDKLIF. In DNA form, the CDR3 reads TGTGCCTGTGACACACTGGGGGATTCCGATAAACTCATCTTT.

A word on this clone: A far larger clone is off by one base, so a read error is likely. The rearrangement joins TRDV1 to TRDJ1; 8 nucleotides agree with TRDD3. The length of the CDR3 is 26 residues. Germline V CDR1 and CDR2: TSWWSYY, QGS. The CDR3: CALGELRFFLHTLYWGERFYTDKPIF. CDR3 DNA: TGTGCTCTTGGGGAACTGAGATTCTTCTTACACACCCTCTACTGGGGGGAGCGCTTCTACACCGATAAACCCATCTTT.

This clone was recorded a few times. With only one base between it and a far larger clone, this is likely a read error. The CDR3 protein is CALGELRFFLLTLYWGERFYTDKLIF. CDR3 DNA: TGTGCTCTTGGGGAACTGAGATTCTTCTTACTCACCCTCTACTGGGGGGAGCGCTTCTACACCGATAAACTCATCTTT. This chain links TRDV1 with TRDJ1, with 8 bases that match TRDD3. Trimming cost V 0 bases and J 0 bases; bases outside gene matches: 33. CDR1 and CDR2 from the germline V gene are TSWWSYY and QGS. The CDR3 totals 26 residues.

To note about this clone: The translation of this DNA and the TCRdb protein of a much larger clone differ at residue 15, probably owing to a read error; the protein shown here is translated from the DNA. V usage is TRDV2 and J usage is TRDJ1; 11 bases align to TRDD3. Unmatched junction bases numbered 17, after V lost 0 bases and J lost 9 bases. Germline lookup yields CDR1 GEAIGNYY and CDR2 EKD. CDR3 length equals 18 residues. For the CDR3, the DNA is TGTGCCTGTGACACCGTAGGAGGCTGGGGGATACAAGGTGATGAACTCATCTTT. Protein product: CACDTVGGWGIQGDELIF.

By share, this clone ranks as hyperexpanded (1% or more). Other DNA sequences from this sample encode an identical CDR3 as well. The chain joins TRDV2 to TRDJ1; 9 nucleotides agree with TRDD3. CDR3 length: 14 amino acids. The junction had 2 bases not matched to a gene; V was cut back by 1 base and J by 3 bases. CDR1 and CDR2 (germline): GEAIGNYY, EKD. The CDR3 region has the DNA TGTGCCTGTGACACGCTGGGGGATTCCGATAAACTCATCTTT. Encoded protein: CACDTLGDSDKLIF.

Of note for this clone: It is likely a read error: a sequence one base away is far more abundant. Other nucleotide sequences from this sample produce the same CDR3. The chain employs TRDV2 and TRDJ1; 8 bases match TRDD3. The CDR3 loop spans 14 amino acids. Germline assignment: CDR1 GEAIGNYY and CDR2 EKD. As DNA, the CDR3 is TGTGCCTGTGACACCTGGGGATACTCCGATAAGCTCATCTTT. This sequence encodes CACDTWGYSDKLIF.

This clone is medium-sized by share. A far larger clone is one nucleotide away, so this likely arose from a read error. The rearrangement joins TRDV2 to TRDJ1, with 9 bases fitting TRDD3. The CDR3 length is 14 residues. CDR1 is GEAIGNYY and CDR2 is EKD in the germline V gene. The CDR3 sequence is CACDTLGDSDKPIF. CDR3 DNA sequence: TGTGCCTGTGACACGCTGGGGGATTCCGATAAACCCATCTTT.